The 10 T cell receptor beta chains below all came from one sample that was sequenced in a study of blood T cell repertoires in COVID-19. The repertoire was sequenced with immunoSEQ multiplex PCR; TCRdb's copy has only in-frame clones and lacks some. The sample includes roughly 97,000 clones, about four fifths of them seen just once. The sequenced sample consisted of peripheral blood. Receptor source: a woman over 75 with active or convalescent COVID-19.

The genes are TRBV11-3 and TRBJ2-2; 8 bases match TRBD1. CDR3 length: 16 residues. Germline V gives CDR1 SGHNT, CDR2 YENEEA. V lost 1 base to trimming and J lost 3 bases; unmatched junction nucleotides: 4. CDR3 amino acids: CASSLAYRGYTGELFF. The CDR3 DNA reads TGTGCCAGCAGCTTAGCTTACAGGGGGTACACCGGGGAGCTGTTTTTT.

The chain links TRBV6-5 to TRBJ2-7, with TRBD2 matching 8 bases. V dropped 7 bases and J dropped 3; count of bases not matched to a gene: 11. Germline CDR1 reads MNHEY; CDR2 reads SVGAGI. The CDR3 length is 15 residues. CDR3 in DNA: TGTGCCAGCAAGTTGGACCGGGGGGGTAACTACGAGCAGTACTTC. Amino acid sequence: CASKLDRGGNYEQYF.

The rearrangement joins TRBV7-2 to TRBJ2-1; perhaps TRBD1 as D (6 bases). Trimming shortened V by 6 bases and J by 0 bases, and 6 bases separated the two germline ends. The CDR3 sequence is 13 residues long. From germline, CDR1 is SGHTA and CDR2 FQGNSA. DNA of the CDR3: TGTGCCAGCAGACAGGGCTCCTACAATGAGCAGTTCTTC. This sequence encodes CASRQGSYNEQFF.

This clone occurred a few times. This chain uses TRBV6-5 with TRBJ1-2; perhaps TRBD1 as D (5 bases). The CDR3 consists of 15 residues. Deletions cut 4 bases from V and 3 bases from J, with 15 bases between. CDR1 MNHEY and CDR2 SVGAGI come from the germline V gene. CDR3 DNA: TGTGCCAGCAGTTCAACGGGACTCAGCGACTATGGCTACACCTTC. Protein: CASSSTGLSDYGYTF.

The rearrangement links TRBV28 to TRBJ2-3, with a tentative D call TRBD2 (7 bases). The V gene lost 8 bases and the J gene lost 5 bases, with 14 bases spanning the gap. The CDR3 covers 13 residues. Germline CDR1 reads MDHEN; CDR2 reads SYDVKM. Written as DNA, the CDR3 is TGTGCCAGCCGCTCGGGGGGCCTAGATACGCAGTATTTT. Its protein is CASRSGGLDTQYF.

CDR3 in amino acids: CASSYSQGGGEKLFF. The CDR3 region has the DNA TGTGCCAGCAGTTACTCCCAAGGGGGCGGTGAAAAACTGTTTTTT. The chain joins TRBV6-5 to TRBJ1-4; 7 nucleotides agree with TRBD1. Germline V CDR1 and CDR2: MNHEY, SVGAGI. Trimming cost V 0 bases and J 7 bases; bases outside gene matches: 5. CDR3 length: 15 amino acids.

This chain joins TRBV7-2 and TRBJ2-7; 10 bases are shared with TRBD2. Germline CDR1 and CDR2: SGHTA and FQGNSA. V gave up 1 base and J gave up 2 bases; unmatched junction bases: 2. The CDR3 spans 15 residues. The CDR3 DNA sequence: TGTGCCAGCAGCTTAGGAGCGGGGGGGCCCTACGAGCAGTACTTC. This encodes CASSLGAGGPYEQYF.

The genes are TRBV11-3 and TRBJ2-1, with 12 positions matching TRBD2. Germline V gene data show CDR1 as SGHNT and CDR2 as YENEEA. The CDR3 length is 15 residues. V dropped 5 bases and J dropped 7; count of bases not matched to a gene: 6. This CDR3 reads CASSETSGRRNEQFF. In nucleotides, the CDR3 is TGTGCCAGCAGCGAAACTAGCGGGAGGAGGAATGAGCAGTTCTTC.

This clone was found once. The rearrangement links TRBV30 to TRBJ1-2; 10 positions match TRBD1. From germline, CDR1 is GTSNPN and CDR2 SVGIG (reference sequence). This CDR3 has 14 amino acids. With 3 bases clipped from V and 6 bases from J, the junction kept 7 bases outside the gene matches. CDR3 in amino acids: CAWRQTGGEDGYTF. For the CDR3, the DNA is TGTGCCTGGAGGCAGACAGGGGGCGAGGATGGCTACACCTTC. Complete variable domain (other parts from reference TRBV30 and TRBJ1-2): SQTIHQWPATLVQPVGSPLSLECTVEGTSNPNLYWYRQAAGRGLQLLFYSVGIGQISSEVPQNLSASRPQDRQFILSSKKLLLSDSGFYLCAWRQTGGEDGYTFGSGTRLTVV.

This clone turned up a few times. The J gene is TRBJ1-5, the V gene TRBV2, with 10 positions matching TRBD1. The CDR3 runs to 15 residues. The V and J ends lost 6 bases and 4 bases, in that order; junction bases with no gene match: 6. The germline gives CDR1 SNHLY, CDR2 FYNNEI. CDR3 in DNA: TGTGCCAGCAGAGCCGGGACAGGGGCAAATCAGCCCCAGCATTTT. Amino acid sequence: CASRAGTGANQPQHF.